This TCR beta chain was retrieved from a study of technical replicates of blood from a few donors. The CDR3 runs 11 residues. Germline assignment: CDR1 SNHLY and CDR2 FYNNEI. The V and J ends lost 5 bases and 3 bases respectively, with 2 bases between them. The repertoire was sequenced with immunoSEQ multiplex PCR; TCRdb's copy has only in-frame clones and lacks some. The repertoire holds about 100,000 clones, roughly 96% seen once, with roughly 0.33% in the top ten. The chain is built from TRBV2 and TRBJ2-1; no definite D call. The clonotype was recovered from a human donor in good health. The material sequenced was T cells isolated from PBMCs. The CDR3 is CASSYYNEQFF. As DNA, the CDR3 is TGTGCCAGCAGTTACTACAATGAGCAGTTCTTC.